Listed here are 14 T cell receptor beta chains from one sample, sequenced in a study of T cell changes during pregnancy in multiple sclerosis. Only in-frame clones appear in the TCRdb table, and some are missing; sequencing was by immunoSEQ multiplex PCR. The sample lists about 77,000 clones; 89% were seen once. Sample: peripheral blood, taken before pregnancy. These receptors all stem from a female donor with multiple sclerosis, enrolled in a pregnancy study.

This clone came up once. J is TRBJ2-3 and V is TRBV9; D not resolved. Per the germline V gene, CDR1 is SGDLS and CDR2 is YYNGEE. V lost 3 bases and J 4 bases, leaving 12 bases between the germline ends. CDR3 length: 14 amino acids. The CDR3 reads CASSATPSADTQYF. The CDR3 nucleotides are TGTGCCAGCAGCGCTACCCCAAGTGCAGATACGCAGTATTTT.

This chain links TRBV30 with TRBJ1-2, with TRBD1 matching 7 bases. The CDR3 contains 13 residues. Germline V lookup: CDR1 GTSNPN, CDR2 SVGIG (reference sequence). Trimming took 3 bases from V and 6 from J; bases not matched to a gene: 7. For the CDR3, the DNA is TGTGCCTGGAGAAGGGACAGACAACATGGCTACACCTTC. Translation gives CAWRRDRQHGYTF.

In its sample, this clone was seen a few times. The rearrangement uses TRBV28 and TRBJ1-3; 7 bases match TRBD1. With 6 bases clipped from V and 7 bases from J, the junction kept 18 bases outside the gene matches. Germline loops: CDR1 MDHEN, CDR2 SYDVKM. This CDR3 has 17 amino acids. CDR3 coding DNA: TGTGCCAGCAGCCTAGCTACAGGGGCCCCTACTCGGAACACCATATATTTT. Its translation: CASSLATGAPTRNTIYF.

The genes are TRBV18 and TRBJ2-1; D is unclear. Germline V gene data show CDR1 as KGHSH and CDR2 as LQKENI. V was cut by 3 bases and J by 11 bases, with 14 bases left in between. The CDR3 consists of 13 residues. CDR3 DNA: TGTGCCAGCTCACCTGCAGTGCGGTTGCAGCAGTTCTTC. Translated: CASSPAVRLQQFF.

This rearrangement joins TRBV12-5 to TRBJ2-1; TRBD2 aligns across 7 bases. This CDR3 is 15 amino acids long. V was clipped by 3 bases and J by 4 bases; unmatched bases: 6. Germline-derived CDR1 and CDR2 are LGHNT and FRNRAP. The CDR3 nucleotides are TGTGCTAGTGGTTTAGTAAAGGGAGGGTACAATGAGCAGTTCTTC. This encodes CASGLVKGGYNEQFF.

The V gene is TRBV6-6, the J gene TRBJ2-2; D unresolved. Trimming removed 2 bases at V and 3 bases at J, with 4 bases between. Germline V gives CDR1 MNHNY, CDR2 SVGAGI (reference sequence). This CDR3 is built from 13 residues. CDR3 nucleotide sequence: TGTGCCAGCAGTTACCGGGACACCGGGGAGCTGTTTTTT. This gives the protein CASSYRDTGELFF.

This chain links TRBV5-6 with TRBJ1-2, with 8 bases aligning to TRBD1. V was pared by 3 bases and J by 7 bases, with 17 bases of the junction left unmatched. The germline CDR1 and CDR2 sequences are SGHDT and YYEEEE. This CDR3 region has 17 residues. CDR3 protein: CASSWGDQGATLGGYTF. The CDR3 region has the DNA TGTGCCAGCAGCTGGGGGGATCAGGGGGCGACCCTCGGTGGCTACACCTTC. The full variable domain, its missing parts supplied by reference TRBV5-6 and TRBJ1-2, is DAGVTQSPTHLIKTRGQQVTLRCSPKSGHDTVSWYQQALGQGPQFIFQYYEEEERQRGNFPDRFSGHQFPNYSSELNVNALLLGDSALYLCASSWGDQGATLGGYTFGSGTRLTVV.

V is TRBV7-9 and J is TRBJ1-2, with D unclear. The ends were cut back, 1 base at V and 7 bases at J, with 13 bases in the middle. CDR1 SEHNR and CDR2 FQNEAQ come from the germline V gene (reference sequence). There are 14 residues in the CDR3. The CDR3 spells CASSLDGGVGGYTF. The CDR3 nucleotides are TGTGCCAGCAGCTTAGATGGCGGAGTTGGTGGCTACACCTTC. Full variable domain (rest looked up from reference TRBV7-9 and TRBJ1-2): DTGVSQNPRHKITKRGQNVTFRCDPISEHNRLYWYRQTLGQGPEFLTYFQNEAQLEKSRLLSDRFSAERPKGSFSTLEIQRTEQGDSAMYLCASSLDGGVGGYTFGSGTRLTVV.

The V call is TRBV4-3, the J call TRBJ1-1; 12 bases line up with TRBD1. CDR3 length equals 16 residues. Germline CDR1 reads LGHNA; CDR2 reads YSLEER. Trimming removed 5 bases from V and 4 bases from J; junction bases left unmatched: 8. The CDR3 DNA is TGCGCCAGCAGCGCCGGGACAGGGGGCTGGGGCACTGAAGCTTTCTTT. Its protein product is CASSAGTGGWGTEAFF.

This CDR3 is CASSGQGYGYTF. DNA for the CDR3: TGTGCCAGCAGCGGACAGGGTTATGGCTACACCTTC. The rearrangement uses TRBV7-2 and TRBJ1-2; 8 nucleotides align to TRBD1. The length of the CDR3 is 12 residues. Germline V lookup: CDR1 SGHTA, CDR2 FQGNSA. V dropped 5 bases and J dropped 5; count of bases not matched to a gene: 1.

This sequence joins TRBV5-4 and TRBJ2-5; D might be TRBD1 (5 bases). Germline V gene lookup returns CDR1 SGHNT and CDR2 YYREEE (reference sequence). Trimming removed 4 bases from V and 4 bases from J, with 20 bases in between. The CDR3 is made up of 16 amino acids. CDR3 protein: CASSPKAARVGETQYF. CDR3 in DNA: TGTGCCAGCAGCCCCAAGGCCGCCAGGGTTGGAGAGACCCAGTACTTC.

This rearrangement joins TRBV18 to TRBJ2-2; perhaps TRBD2 as D (6 bases). V shed 4 bases and J shed 7 bases, with 10 bases lying between them. Germline CDR1 is KGHSH and CDR2 is LQKENI. This CDR3 spans 13 amino acids. CDR3 sequence: CASSRRDGGELFF. CDR3 nucleotide sequence: TGTGCCAGCTCACGGCGGGATGGCGGGGAGCTGTTTTTT.

This clone was seen just once. The J gene is TRBJ1-2, the V gene TRBV4-3; TRBD1 matches at 9 bases. The CDR3 extends over 14 amino acids. V was pared by 4 bases and J by 6 bases, with 6 bases of the junction left unmatched. Germline-derived CDR1 and CDR2 are LGHNA and YSLEER. The CDR3 is CASSLIRDRDGYTF. CDR3 coding DNA: TGCGCCAGCAGCCTGATCCGGGACAGGGATGGCTACACCTTC.

This chain links TRBV15 with TRBJ1-6; possibly TRBD1 for D (5 bases). The CDR3 consists of 14 residues. The germline gives CDR1 LNHNV, CDR2 YYDKDF (reference sequence). Trimming left V 5 bases short and J 5 bases short, with 10 bases between. CDR3 DNA sequence: TGTGCCACCAGCCGGGCGGGGGATAATTCACCCCTCCACTTT. Translating it yields CATSRAGDNSPLHF.